This entry features one T cell receptor (beta chain) sequence. Its antigen is currently unknown. The data belong to a study of blood T cells in healthy people across ages. Study observations and caveats: Relative to aged donors, long-lived donors carried more naive CD4+ cells and displayed higher diversity.

PCR was performed a second time for roughly 7 to 11 cycles using a sample-barcoded 5' primer and a J-beta primer mix. Every cDNA molecule bore a tag from a template-switch adaptor containing 12 random nucleotides. TCRdb passed the 5' RACE reads through MiXCR, listing each CDR3 protein once. Of some 690,000 distinct CDR3 sequences in the sample, approximately 22% are singletons; the top ten hold around a fifth. Sequenced: blood. The source is a man between 65 and 80 years old in good health.

CDR3 nucleotide sequence: TGTGCCAGCAGCGTACGACAGGGAAAAAATGAAAAACTGTTTTTT. This sequence encodes CASSVRQGKNEKLFF. The chain uses TRBV7-9 and TRBJ1-4; TRBD1 aligns across 7 bases. The germline gives CDR1 SEHNR, CDR2 FQNEAQ (reference sequence). CDR3 length equals 15 residues. The V gene end was trimmed by 5 bases and the J gene end by 5 bases; junction bases not matched to a gene: 8.